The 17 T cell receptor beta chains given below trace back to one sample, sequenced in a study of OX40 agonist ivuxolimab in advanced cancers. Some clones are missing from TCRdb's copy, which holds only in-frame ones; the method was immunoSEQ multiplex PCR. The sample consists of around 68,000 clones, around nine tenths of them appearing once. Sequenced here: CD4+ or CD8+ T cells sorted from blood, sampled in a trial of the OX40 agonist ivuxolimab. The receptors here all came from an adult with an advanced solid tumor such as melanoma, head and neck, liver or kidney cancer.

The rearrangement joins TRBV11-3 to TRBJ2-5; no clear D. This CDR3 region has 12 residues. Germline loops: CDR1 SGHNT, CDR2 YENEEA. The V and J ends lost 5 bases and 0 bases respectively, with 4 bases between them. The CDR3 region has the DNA TGTGCCAGCAGCGACCACCAAGAGACCCAGTACTTC. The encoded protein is CASSDHQETQYF.

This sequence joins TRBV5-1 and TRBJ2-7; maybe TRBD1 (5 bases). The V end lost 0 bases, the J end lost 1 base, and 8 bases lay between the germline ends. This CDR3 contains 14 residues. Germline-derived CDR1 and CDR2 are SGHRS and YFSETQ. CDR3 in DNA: TGCGCCAGCAGCTTGGGGCCAGGGTCCTACGAGCAGTACTTC. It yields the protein CASSLGPGSYEQYF.

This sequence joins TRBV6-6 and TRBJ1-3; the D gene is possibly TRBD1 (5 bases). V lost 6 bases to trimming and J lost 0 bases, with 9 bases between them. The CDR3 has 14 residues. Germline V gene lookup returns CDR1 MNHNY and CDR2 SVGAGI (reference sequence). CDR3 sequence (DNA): TGTGCCAGCAGGCAGACAGTCTCTGGAAACACCATATATTTT. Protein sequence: CASRQTVSGNTIYF.

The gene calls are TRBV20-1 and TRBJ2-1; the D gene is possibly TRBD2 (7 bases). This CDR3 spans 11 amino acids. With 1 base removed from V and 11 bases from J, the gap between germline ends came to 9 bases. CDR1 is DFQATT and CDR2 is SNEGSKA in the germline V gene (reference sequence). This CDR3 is CSARVRGQQFF. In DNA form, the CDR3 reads TGCAGTGCTAGAGTGCGGGGGCAGCAGTTCTTC.

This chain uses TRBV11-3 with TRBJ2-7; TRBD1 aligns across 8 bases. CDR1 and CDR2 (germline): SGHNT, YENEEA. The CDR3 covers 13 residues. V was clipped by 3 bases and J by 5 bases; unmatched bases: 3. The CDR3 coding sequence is TGTGCCAGCAGCTTCTCCAGGGGGCACGAGCAGTACTTC. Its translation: CASSFSRGHEQYF.

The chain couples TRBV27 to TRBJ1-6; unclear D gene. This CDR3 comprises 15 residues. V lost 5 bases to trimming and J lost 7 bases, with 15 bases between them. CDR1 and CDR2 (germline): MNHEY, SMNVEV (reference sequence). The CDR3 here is CASSRPGGRNSPLHF. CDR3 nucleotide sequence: TGTGCCAGCAGTCGGCCCGGCGGGCGAAATTCACCCCTCCACTTT.

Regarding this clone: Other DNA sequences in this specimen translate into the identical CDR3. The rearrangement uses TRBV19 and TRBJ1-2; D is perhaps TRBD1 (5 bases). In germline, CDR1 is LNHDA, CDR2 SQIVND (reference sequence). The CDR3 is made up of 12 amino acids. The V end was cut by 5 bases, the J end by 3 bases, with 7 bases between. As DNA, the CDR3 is TGTGCCAGTAGTCCCAGGGACTATGGCTACACCTTC. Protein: CASSPRDYGYTF.

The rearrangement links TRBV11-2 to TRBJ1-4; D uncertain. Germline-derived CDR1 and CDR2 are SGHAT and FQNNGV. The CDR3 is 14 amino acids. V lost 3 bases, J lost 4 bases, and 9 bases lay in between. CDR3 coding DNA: TGTGCCAGCAGCTTTGGACGGCTTAATGAAAAACTGTTTTTT. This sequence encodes CASSFGRLNEKLFF.

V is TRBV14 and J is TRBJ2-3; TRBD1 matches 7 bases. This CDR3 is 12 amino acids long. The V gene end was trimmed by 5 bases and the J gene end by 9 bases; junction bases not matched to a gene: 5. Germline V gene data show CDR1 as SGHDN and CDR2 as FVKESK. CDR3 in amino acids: CASSADRYTQYF. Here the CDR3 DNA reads TGTGCCAGCAGCGCGGACAGGTACACGCAGTATTTT.

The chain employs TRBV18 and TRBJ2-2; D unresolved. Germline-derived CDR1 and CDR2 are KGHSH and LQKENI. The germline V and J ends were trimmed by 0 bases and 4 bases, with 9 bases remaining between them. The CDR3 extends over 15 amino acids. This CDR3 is CASSPPSSPTGELFF. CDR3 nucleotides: TGTGCCAGCTCACCACCGTCCAGCCCCACCGGGGAGCTGTTTTTT.

This CDR3 is CASSDSYNQPQHF. The DNA of the CDR3 is TGTGCCAGCTCTGACTCTTACAATCAGCCCCAGCATTTT. The V call is TRBV6-5, the J call TRBJ1-5; no clear D. CDR1 is MNHEY, CDR2 SVGAGI, per germline. V was trimmed by 8 bases and J by 3 bases, leaving 11 bases between them. The CDR3 spans 13 residues.

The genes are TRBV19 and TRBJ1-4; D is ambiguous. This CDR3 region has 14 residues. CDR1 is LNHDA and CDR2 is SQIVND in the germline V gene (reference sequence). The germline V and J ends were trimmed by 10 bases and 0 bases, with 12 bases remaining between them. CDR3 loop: CATNRAATNEKLFF. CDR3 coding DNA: TGTGCCACCAACCGGGCCGCAACTAATGAAAAACTGTTTTTT.

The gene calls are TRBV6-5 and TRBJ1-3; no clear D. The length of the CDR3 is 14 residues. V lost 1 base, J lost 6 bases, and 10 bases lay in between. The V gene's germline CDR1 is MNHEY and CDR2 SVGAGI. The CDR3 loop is CASSYLSAANTIYF. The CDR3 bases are TGTGCCAGCAGTTACTTATCAGCCGCAAACACCATATATTTT.

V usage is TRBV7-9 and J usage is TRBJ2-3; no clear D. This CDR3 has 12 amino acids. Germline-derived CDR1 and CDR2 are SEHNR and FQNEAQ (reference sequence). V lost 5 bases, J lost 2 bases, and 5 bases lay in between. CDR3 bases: TGTGCCAGCAGCACCCCCACAGATACGCAGTATTTT. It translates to CASSTPTDTQYF.

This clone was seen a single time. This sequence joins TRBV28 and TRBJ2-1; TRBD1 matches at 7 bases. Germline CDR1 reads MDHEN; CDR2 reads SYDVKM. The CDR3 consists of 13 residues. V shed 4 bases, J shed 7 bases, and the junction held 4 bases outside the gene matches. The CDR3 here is CASSSGQFNEQFF. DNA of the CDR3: TGTGCCAGCAGTTCGGGACAGTTTAATGAGCAGTTCTTC.

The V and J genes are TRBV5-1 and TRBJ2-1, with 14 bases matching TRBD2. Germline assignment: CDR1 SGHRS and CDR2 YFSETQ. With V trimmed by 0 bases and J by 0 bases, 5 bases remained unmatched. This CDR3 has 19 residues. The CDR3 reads CASSLDGTSGGPSYNEQFF. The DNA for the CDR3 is TGCGCCAGCAGCTTGGACGGGACTAGCGGGGGCCCCTCCTACAATGAGCAGTTCTTC.

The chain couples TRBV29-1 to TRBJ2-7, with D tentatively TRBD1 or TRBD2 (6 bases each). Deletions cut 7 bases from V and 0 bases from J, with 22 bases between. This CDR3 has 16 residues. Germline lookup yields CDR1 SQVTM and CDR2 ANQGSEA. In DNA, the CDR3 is TGCAGCGCCAAAGGGGGGATTAACTCCGGCTCCTACGAGCAGTACTTC. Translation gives CSAKGGINSGSYEQYF.